Each of the 3 T cell receptor beta chains below was sequenced from the same sample in a study of blood T cell repertoires in COVID-19. Some clones are missing from TCRdb's copy, which holds only in-frame ones; the method was immunoSEQ multiplex PCR. The table has some 50,000 clones, roughly 86% seen once. Sequencing input: peripheral blood. The receptors come from a woman of 80 years or more with acute or convalescent COVID-19.

V usage is TRBV19 and J usage is TRBJ2-7; 7 bases are shared with TRBD1. The ends lost 6 bases at V and 3 bases at J; junction bases unmatched: 11. The CDR3 is 15 amino acids. The germline V gene has CDR1 LNHDA and CDR2 SQIVND (reference sequence). The CDR3 sequence is CASSSEPGQVYEQYF. The CDR3 bases are TGTGCCAGTAGCTCGGAGCCTGGACAGGTCTACGAGCAGTACTTC.

This sequence joins TRBV5-8 and TRBJ1-2, with D maybe TRBD1 (6 bases). In germline, CDR1 is SGHTS, CDR2 YDEGEE. Trimming shortened V by 9 bases and J by 4 bases, and 22 bases separated the two germline ends. This CDR3 region has 15 residues. The CDR3 DNA sequence: TGTGCCACCCCGCCAGCAGGATACAGGGCCTATGGCTACACCTTC. As protein: CATPPAGYRAYGYTF. The whole variable domain, remainder taken from reference TRBV5-8 and TRBJ1-2, is EAGVTQSPTHLIKTRGQQATLRCSPISGHTSVYWYQQALGLGLQFLLWYDEGEERNRGNFPPRFSGRQFPNYSSELNVNALELEDSALYLCATPPAGYRAYGYTFGSGTRLTVV.

The rearrangement links TRBV11-3 to TRBJ2-1, with 8 bases that match TRBD1. V trimming: 0 bases; J trimming: 6 bases; junction bases outside the gene matches: 7. Germline-derived CDR1 and CDR2 are SGHNT and YENEEA. The CDR3 sequence is 16 residues long. CDR3 sequence: CASSLDGGQGVNEQFF. The CDR3 bases are TGTGCCAGCAGCTTAGATGGCGGACAGGGAGTCAATGAGCAGTTCTTC.